This TCR beta chain was retrieved from a study of CD8 T cells in ankylosing spondylitis. To note about this clonotype: Its antigen is as yet unknown.

Making the TCR beta libraries involved quantitative 5'-RACE with molecular barcodes. TCRdb re-analysed the 5' RACE reads in MiXCR, keeping a single row per CDR3 protein. The sample carries some 240,000 distinct CDR3 sequences, 7.3% recorded once. Study observations and caveats: What appeared characteristic of ankylosing spondylitis blood was a TCR beta motif of under 10 highly homologous variants.

CDR3 length: 14 residues. Germline CDR1 SGHKS, CDR2 YYEKEE (reference sequence). Trimming shortened V by 2 bases and J by 2 bases, and 10 bases separated the two germline ends. The specimen sequenced was blood, either unsorted or a sorted T cell fraction (not recorded which). The rearrangement uses TRBV5-5 and TRBJ2-5; D not certain. This TCR was sampled from a male donor with ankylosing spondylitis. CDR3 bases: TGTGCCAGCAGCTTCCTCGGTGGACAAGAGACCCAGTACTTC. Its translation: CASSFLGGQETQYF.